This T cell receptor beta chain stems from a study of blood T cell repertoires in COVID-19. Method: immunoSEQ multiplex PCR; TCRdb's copy keeps in-frame clones and lacks some. The sample holds some 120,000 clones, 90% seen once. V lost 2 bases to trimming and J lost 7 bases; unmatched junction nucleotides: 4. This CDR3 spans 16 amino acids. Germline CDR1 is SGDLS and CDR2 is YYNGEE. Sequencing was done on a sample of peripheral blood. The chain joins TRBV9 to TRBJ2-1, with 15 bases matching TRBD2. The TCR comes from a man aged 45-65 years with active COVID-19. The CDR3 spells CASSVGGTSGGNEQFF. The DNA of the CDR3 is TGTGCCAGCAGCGTCGGAGGGACTAGCGGGGGGAATGAGCAGTTCTTC. Supplemented by reference TRBV9 and TRBJ2-1, the full variable domain reads DSGVTQTPKHLITATGQRVTLRCSPRSGDLSVYWYQQSLDQGLQFLIQYYNGEERAKGNILERFSAQQFPDLHSELNLSSLELGDSALYFCASSVGGTSGGNEQFFGPGTRLTVL.